A single sample gave rise to the 5 T cell receptor beta chains below, sequenced in a study of blood T cell repertoires in COVID-19. The data were produced by immunoSEQ multiplex PCR, yet TCRdb's version contains in-frame clones alone and is incomplete. The table lists around 200,000 clones, around four fifths of them singletons. The sample consisted of PBMCs or T cells enriched from blood (not recorded which). The receptor source for this set is a man between 35 and 55 years old who had recovered from COVID-19.

This chain joins TRBV24-1 and TRBJ2-3, with D hard to call. The CDR3 has 13 amino acids. Trimming stripped 0 bases from V and 5 bases from J, with 5 bases between. Germline assignment: CDR1 KGHDR and CDR2 SFDVKD. In nucleotides, the CDR3 is TGTGCCACCAGTGATTTGCCAGGAGATACGCAGTATTTT. Translating gives CATSDLPGDTQYF.

The CDR3 is CASSPGTSESHEQFF. The DNA for the CDR3 is TGCGCCAGCAGCCCGGGGACTAGCGAGTCCCATGAGCAGTTCTTC. The chain employs TRBV5-1 and TRBJ2-1; 10 positions match TRBD2. The germline CDR1 and CDR2 sequences are SGHRS and YFSETQ. J gave up 8 bases and V 4 bases, and 9 bases lay outside the gene matches. The length of the CDR3 is 15 residues.

The chain joins TRBV24-1 to TRBJ2-3; D is uncertain. The germline V gene encodes CDR1 KGHDR and CDR2 SFDVKD. This CDR3 comprises 12 residues. Trimming pared 7 bases from V and 3 bases from J, leaving 7 bases between. The CDR3: CATRSPTDTQYF. CDR3 DNA sequence: TGTGCCACCAGGTCCCCAACAGATACGCAGTATTTT.

The gene calls are TRBV29-1 and TRBJ2-5, with D uncertain. With 7 bases removed from V and 4 bases from J, the gap between germline ends came to 10 bases. CDR3 length equals 11 residues. Germline CDR1 SQVTM, CDR2 ANQGSEA. The CDR3 region is CSDRVLETQYF. CDR3 in DNA: TGCAGCGATCGTGTCTTAGAGACCCAGTACTTC.

The genes are TRBV11-3 and TRBJ2-2, with D perhaps TRBD1 (8 bases). Deletions cut 5 bases from V and 2 bases from J, with 15 bases between. There are 16 residues in the CDR3. Germline V gene data show CDR1 as SGHNT and CDR2 as YENEEA. CDR3 residues: CASSPHRGGNTGELFF. The CDR3 DNA reads TGTGCCAGCAGCCCACACAGGGGGGGCAACACCGGGGAGCTGTTTTTT.